This T cell receptor (beta chain) is from a study of beta chain features in type 1 diabetes (dated by TCRdb to between 2017 and 2018). Regarding the study in general: Patients and healthy donors did not differ in mean age, gender distribution, total cell number or subset yield. Across all samples, about 110 million sorted cells were examined, and cell number per subset correlated strongly with RNA yield. In the study, recently diagnosed type 1 diabetes patients and matched healthy donors were compared on the TCRB repertoires of their sorted circulating CD4+ T cell subsets. Regulatory and stem cell-like memory subsets were obtained from only 8 patients and roughly 8 healthy donors, while naive and central memory subsets were obtained from all 30 or so donors. Here is what the overall study found, with its caveats: Patients with type 1 diabetes made fewer insertions and deleted more nucleotides at VDJ recombination sites, implying thymic rearrangement abnormalities. In all four CD4+ subsets, TCRB CDR3 length was moderately but significantly shorter in type 1 diabetes patients. Shorter templates might be favored by PCR, yet because patient and control samples were amplified and corrected together, any such skew would affect both groups equally. Because cDNA was sequenced instead of genomic DNA, highly expressing activated cells could be over-represented, though the groups showed no difference in activation or CD3 levels. Naive, central memory and regulatory TCRB repertoires appeared to be more alike among patients than among healthy donors. HLA sub-analyses involved small numbers of individuals, so any influence of HLA type on TCRB rearrangement remained unresolved.

All of the isolated RNA was reverse transcribed with the High Capacity cDNA Reverse Transcription Kit, so expressed TCRB transcripts were sequenced. Deep immunoSEQ sequencing was applied to naive, central memory and regulatory T cell samples, giving an average of roughly 3.5 million total reads per sample. After sorted cells were lysed in RLT buffer, RNA was extracted with DNase-treated RNeasy Micro or Mini kits, with the choice depending on cell number. To prevent cross-contamination, every cell subset was processed on its own, while patient and healthy donor samples were processed together. TCRB sequences were amplified from cDNA with the immunoSEQ multiplex PCR, producing 87-bp fragments spanning the CDR3 region. Sequencing of the amplicons was performed on the Illumina HiSeq platform. Concerning the study's data processing: PCR bias was computationally corrected using synthetic template baselines, reads within Hamming distance 2 were collapsed, and singletons that could not be merged were discarded. By aligning reads against IMGT, V, D and J genes, CDR3 length, and insertions or deletions at six rearrangement sites were assigned. Within each subset, clonotype counts were normalized to sorted cell number, and only after that were true diversity and Gini coefficients computed with the tcR R package. The overlap coefficient, calculated on TCRB nucleotide sequences, was used to quantify repertoire sharing. Out-of-frame TCRB sequences from naive cells were analyzed to stand in for the pre-selection repertoire. This immuneACCESS table, as held by TCRdb, lists in-frame sequences with V and J called but not all clones. Of the missing ones, under half trace to an unresolved V gene in checked studies; the others have no known cause. The DNA gave D and trimming, while V, J and clone size come from that table. A total of a few hundred thousand clones appear in this sample, 14% of them only once. Of the sample, roughly 0.038% falls within the top ten clones.

From each donor, a single peripheral blood sample of around 120 mL on average was drawn into heparinised tubes. A BD FACSAria II and a panel including CD45RO, CCR7, CD25, CD127, CD95 and CD27 were used to sort naive, central memory, regulatory and stem cell-like memory CD4+ T cells. A purity above 98% was achieved for all sorted populations. PBMCs were separated immediately by Lymphoprep density gradient centrifugation and were stained directly, without being cultured. Samples were stained and sorted in pairs, with one healthy donor and one patient per experiment, so that batch effects were minimized. For CDR1 and CDR2, the germline V gene (reference sequence) lists SEHNR and FQNEAQ. Deletion took 0 bases off V and 6 bases off J, with a span of 8 bases between the germline ends. Measured from the cysteine to the phenylalanine, the CDR3 is 14 residues long. The kept DNA is CDR3 alone, 42 bases in frame from the first base.

Comment on this clone: Its binding antigen is unknown. Base qualities are not at hand, and no much larger clone is one base apart.

The sequence derives from a man aged 25-45 years in good health. The V and J genes are TRBV7-9 and TRBJ1-4, with an unclear D gene assignment. Input material: naive CD4+ T cells from blood. Reading the label with the study, this specimen's cell subset or site is: true naive CD4+ T cells. At the DNA level, the sequence is TGTGCCAGCAGCTTAGCCAGTTCCCATGAAAAACTGTTTTTT. This is translated as CASSLASSHEKLFF.